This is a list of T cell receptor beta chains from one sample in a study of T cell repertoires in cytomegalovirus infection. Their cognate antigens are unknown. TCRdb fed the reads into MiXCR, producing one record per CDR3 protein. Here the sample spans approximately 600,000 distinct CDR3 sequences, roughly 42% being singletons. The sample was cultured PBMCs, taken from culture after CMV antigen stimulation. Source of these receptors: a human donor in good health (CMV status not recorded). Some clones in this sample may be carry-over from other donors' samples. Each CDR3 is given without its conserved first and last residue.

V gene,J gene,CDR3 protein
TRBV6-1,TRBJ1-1,ASSEAWRSGDRYGMNTEAF
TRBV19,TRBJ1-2,ASRPSAGGAGYGYT
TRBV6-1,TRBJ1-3,ASSGSTNIGNTIY
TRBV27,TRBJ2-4,ASSLKWGWGKNIQY
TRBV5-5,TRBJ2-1,ASSYDPGQGNEQF
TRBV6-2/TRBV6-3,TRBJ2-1,ASSYGGRGSSYNEQF
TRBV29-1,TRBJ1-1,SAESQANTEAF
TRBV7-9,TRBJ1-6,ASSVQGLEPLH
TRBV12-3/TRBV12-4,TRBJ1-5,ASTPGQNNQPQH
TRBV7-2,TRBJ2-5,ASSLEVRATQY
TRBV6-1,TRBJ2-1,ASSYTWGLGRELYNEQF
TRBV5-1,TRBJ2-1,ASSGGVGSYEQF
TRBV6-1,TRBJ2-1,ASRSGLAEYNEQF
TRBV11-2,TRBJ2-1,ASSTTRGGTSRYNEQF
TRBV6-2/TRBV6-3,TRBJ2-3,ASSYAFLASGDTQY
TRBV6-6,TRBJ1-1,ASSPAWGARTEAF
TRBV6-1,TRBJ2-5,ARTMGTGKETQY
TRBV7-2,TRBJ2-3,ASLRASGLTSTDTQY
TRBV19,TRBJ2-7,ASSLFWTSSYEQY
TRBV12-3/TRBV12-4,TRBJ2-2,ASSPFRPGELF
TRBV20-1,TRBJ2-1,SARYFARGWYNEQF
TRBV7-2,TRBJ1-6,ASSSRLGDGSPLH
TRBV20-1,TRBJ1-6,SASPGGGYGNSPLH
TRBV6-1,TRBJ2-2,ASSVFSGTRDGELF
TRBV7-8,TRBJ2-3,ASSLDRAGGTDTQY
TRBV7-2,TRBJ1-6,ASSFTGLGSPLH
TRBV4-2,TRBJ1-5,ASSHGTGSNQPQH
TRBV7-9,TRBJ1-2,ASSPDRGGLYGYT
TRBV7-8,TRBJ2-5,ASSLVPPTGGLETQY
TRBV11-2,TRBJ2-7,ASSLRFGAGGYYEQY
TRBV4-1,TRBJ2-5,ASSQDGEVEETQY
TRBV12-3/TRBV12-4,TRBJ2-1,ASSLRIAGGYTNNEQF
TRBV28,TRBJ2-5,ASSSYSDRRRETQY
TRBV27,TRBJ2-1,ASSPLAGGGYNEQF
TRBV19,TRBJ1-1,ASDDRAQAF
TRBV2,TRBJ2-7,ASNSAYASYEQY
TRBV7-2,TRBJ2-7,ASSSRTGYSYEQY
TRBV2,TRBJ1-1,ATQVWATEAF
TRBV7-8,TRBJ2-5,ASSSPTGETQY
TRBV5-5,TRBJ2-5,ASIARARQETQY
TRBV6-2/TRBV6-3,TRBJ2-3,ASSRPLSLAGGRTDTRY
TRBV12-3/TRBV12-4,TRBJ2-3,ASSHSGGYTDTQY
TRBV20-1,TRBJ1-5,SASSPNIPNQPQH
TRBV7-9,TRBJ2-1,ASSTGEAEYNEQF
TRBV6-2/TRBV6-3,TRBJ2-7,ASRTSGTSYEQY
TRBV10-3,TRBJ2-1,AIRGLESSYNEQF
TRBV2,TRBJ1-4,ASRTGTGGEKLF
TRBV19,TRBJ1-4,ASSSPRTVGEKLF
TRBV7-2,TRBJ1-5,ASSRWDYSNQPQH
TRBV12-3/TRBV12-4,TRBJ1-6,ASSLSGSGGNNSPLH
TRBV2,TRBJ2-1,ASSVLGSGEQF
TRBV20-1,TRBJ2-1,SAAQTGQTYHNEQF
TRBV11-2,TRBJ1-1,ASSSGLTEAF
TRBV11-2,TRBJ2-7,ASSSLWSSYEQY